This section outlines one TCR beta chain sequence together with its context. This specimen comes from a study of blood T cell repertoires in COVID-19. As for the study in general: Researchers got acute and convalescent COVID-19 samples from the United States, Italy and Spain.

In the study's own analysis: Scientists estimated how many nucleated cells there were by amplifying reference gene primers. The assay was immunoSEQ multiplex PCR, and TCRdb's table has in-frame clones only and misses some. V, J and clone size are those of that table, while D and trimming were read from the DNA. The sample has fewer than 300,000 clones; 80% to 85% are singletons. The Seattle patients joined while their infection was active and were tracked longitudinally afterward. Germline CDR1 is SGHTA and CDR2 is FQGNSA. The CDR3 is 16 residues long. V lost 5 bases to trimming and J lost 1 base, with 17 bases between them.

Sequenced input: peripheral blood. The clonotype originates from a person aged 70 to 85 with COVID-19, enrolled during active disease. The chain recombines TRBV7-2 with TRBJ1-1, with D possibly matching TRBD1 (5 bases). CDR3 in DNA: TGTGCCAGCAGCCCCATTTCGGGGGTTGGGAACACTGAAGCTTTCTTT. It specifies CASSPISGVGNTEAFF.